The clone carrying this T cell receptor (beta chain) was observed a single time. Its antigen is not identified. CDR1 is KGHSH and CDR2 is LQKENI in the germline V gene. CDR3 size: 17 residues. The germline V and J ends were trimmed by 3 bases and 0 bases, with 18 bases remaining between them. The sample is drawn from a study of T cell responses to AZD1222 COVID-19 vaccine. Libraries were prepared by immunoSEQ multiplex PCR; TCRdb keeps only in-frame clonotypes and omits some of them. The data hold some 140,000 clones, with 89% observed a single time. Study observations and caveats: Without day 14 samples, only post-peak T cell repertoires were studied. Seropositivity was recorded at baseline in only 6 or 7 AZD1222 recipients. Among spike-specific TCRs, nearly half reportedly target unmutated variant regions.

The source material was peripheral blood, sampled 28 days after the second AZD1222 dose. This receptor was taken from an adult who received the AZD1222 COVID-19 vaccine. The rearrangement uses TRBV18 and TRBJ2-7, with D unclear. The CDR3 coding sequence is TGTGCCAGCTCACCGTCTGGTGAAGGGCGAGACTCCTACGAGCAGTACTTC. Its protein product is CASSPSGEGRDSYEQYF.